This T cell receptor (beta chain) was documented in a study of CD8 T cells in Susac syndrome. With random hexamers, roughly 0.5 to 1 ug RNA was reverse transcribed. The authors amplified TCR beta CDR3 across 54 Vbeta and 13 Jbeta using immunoSEQ multiplex PCR. TCRdb passed the immunoSEQ multiplex PCR reads through MiXCR, listing each CDR3 protein once. The sample yields about 89,000 distinct CDR3 sequences, 85% to 95% seen once. Remarks on this clonotype: No antigen is known for it.

Study-wide points: The study's TCR sequencing and HLA analysis drew on a certain number of individuals. That number was acknowledged as relatively small.

The CD8+ and CD4+ T cells were isolated magnetically using a negative isolation approach, whereas the TEMRA cells were enriched by FACS. Germline V gene lookup returns CDR1 DFQATT and CDR2 SNEGSKA (reference sequence). V shed 0 bases, J shed 5 bases, and the junction held 6 bases outside the gene matches. This CDR3 comprises 16 residues. The chain uses TRBV20-1 and TRBJ1-5, with 11 bases aligning to TRBD1. This TCR was recovered from a human donor in good health. Sequenced sample: CD8+ T cells from PBMCs. The CDR3 reads CSARDSRTGGDQPQHF. The CDR3 nucleotides are TGCAGTGCTAGAGATAGCCGGACAGGGGGCGATCAGCCCCAGCATTTT.